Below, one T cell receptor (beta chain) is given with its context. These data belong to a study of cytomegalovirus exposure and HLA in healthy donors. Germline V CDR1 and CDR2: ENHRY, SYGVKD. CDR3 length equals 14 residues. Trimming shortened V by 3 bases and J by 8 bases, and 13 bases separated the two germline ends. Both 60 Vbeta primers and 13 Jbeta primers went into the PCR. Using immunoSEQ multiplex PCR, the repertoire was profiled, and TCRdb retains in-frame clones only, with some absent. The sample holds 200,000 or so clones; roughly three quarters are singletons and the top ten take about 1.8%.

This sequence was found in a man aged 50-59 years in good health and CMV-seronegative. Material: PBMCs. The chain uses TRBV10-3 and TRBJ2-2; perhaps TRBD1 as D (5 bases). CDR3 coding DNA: TGTGCCATCAGTGAACAGACAGCCCTGGGGGAGCTGTTTTTT. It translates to CAISEQTALGELFF.